The 9 T cell receptor beta chains listed next were all sequenced from one sample in a study of response to subunit inactivated influenza vaccine. TCRdb independently ran MiXCR on the RT-PCR reads; one entry per CDR3 protein. The sample holds about 480,000 distinct CDR3 sequences, approximately 12% seen once. The sample consisted of PBMCs from blood, taken more than 35 days after vaccination. These receptors were collected from a man aged 45-60 years who received an inactivated influenza vaccine.

Only a few counts were recorded for this clonotype. The chain employs TRBV28 and TRBJ2-7; D remains unclear. CDR1 is MDHEN and CDR2 is SYDVKM in the germline V gene. Between the trimmed V and J ends, which lost 6 bases and 4 bases, there was a span of 7 bases. CDR3 length: 11 residues. The chain's CDR3 is CASRSQYEQYF. The DNA for the CDR3 is TGTGCCAGCAGGTCGCAATACGAGCAGTACTTC.

J is TRBJ2-5 and V is TRBV5-6; no firm D call. The germline V gene encodes CDR1 SGHDT and CDR2 YYEEEE. CDR3 length equals 14 residues. V was trimmed by 1 base and J by 4 bases, leaving 11 bases between them. The CDR3 bases are TGTGCCAGCAGCTTGTACCAAAATCGAGAGACCCAGTACTTC. Residues: CASSLYQNRETQYF.

This clonotype was counted many times. The chain links TRBV12-3 or TRBV12-4 to TRBJ2-5; D remains ambiguous. The V gene lost 3 bases and the J gene lost 1 base, with 6 bases spanning the gap. CDR3 length: 13 amino acids. CDR3 nucleotide sequence: TGTGCCAGCAGTTTCCTTCCCCAAGAGACCCAGTACTTC. Amino acid sequence: CASSFLPQETQYF.

Comments on this clonotype: Mismatch with germline at one junction end may stem from a read error. The CDR3 nucleotides are TGCAGTGCTAGAGATTGGGACACCCACTTC. Translated, it gives CSARDWDTHF. This sequence joins TRBV20-1 and TRBJ2-5; perhaps TRBD1 as D (6 bases). CDR3 length: 10 residues. Germline CDR1 is DFQATT and CDR2 is SNEGSKA (reference sequence).

The table lists this clonotype with a few counts. This rearrangement joins TRBV12-3 or TRBV12-4 to TRBJ2-1; 7 positions agree with TRBD2. The CDR3 is 15 amino acids. The J segment lost 1 base and the V segment lost 5 bases, leaving 5 bases of the junction unmatched. The CDR3, as DNA: TGTGCCAGCAGTCTACTAGCGAAATCCTACAATGAGCAGTTCTTC. Amino acid sequence: CASSLLAKSYNEQFF.

The chain joins TRBV7-6 to TRBJ2-1; 10 nucleotides agree with TRBD2. In germline, CDR1 is SGHVS, CDR2 FNYEAQ. J was trimmed by 6 bases and V by 3 bases; bases with no gene match: 11. This CDR3 region has 17 residues. Here the CDR3 reads CASSFFPPRLAGNEQFF. The CDR3 nucleotides read TGTGCCAGCAGCTTTTTCCCCCCCCGACTAGCGGGCAATGAGCAGTTCTTC.

About this clonotype: A clone one base away is much larger, so this may be a read error. This rearrangement joins TRBV20-1 to TRBJ2-3, with TRBD2 matching 13 bases. From germline, CDR1 is DFQATT and CDR2 SNEGSKA (reference sequence). The length of the CDR3 is 17 residues. CDR3 loop: CCARTQGLAGSTDTQYF. CDR3 nucleotide sequence: TGCTGTGCTAGAACACAGGGACTAGCGGGGTCCACAGATACGCAGTATTTT.

The CDR3 loop reads CASSYSGRGRGNTIYF. The CDR3 bases are TGTGCCAGCAGTTACTCTGGCCGGGGTAGAGGAAACACCATATATTTT. The chain uses TRBV6-5 and TRBJ1-3; D is unclear. V was shortened by 0 bases and J by 4 bases, with 13 bases between the two germline ends. This CDR3 has 16 residues. The V gene's germline CDR1 is MNHEY and CDR2 SVGAGI.

This clonotype was detected only a few times. The rearrangement links TRBV6-1 to TRBJ2-3, with D uncertain. The CDR3 sequence is 15 residues long. V dropped 6 bases and J dropped 0 bases, with 13 bases sitting between them. Per the germline V gene, CDR1 is MNHNS and CDR2 is SASEGT. The CDR3, as DNA: TGTGCCAGCAGGGTGACACGAATAAGCACAGATACGCAGTATTTT. Translating gives CASRVTRISTDTQYF.